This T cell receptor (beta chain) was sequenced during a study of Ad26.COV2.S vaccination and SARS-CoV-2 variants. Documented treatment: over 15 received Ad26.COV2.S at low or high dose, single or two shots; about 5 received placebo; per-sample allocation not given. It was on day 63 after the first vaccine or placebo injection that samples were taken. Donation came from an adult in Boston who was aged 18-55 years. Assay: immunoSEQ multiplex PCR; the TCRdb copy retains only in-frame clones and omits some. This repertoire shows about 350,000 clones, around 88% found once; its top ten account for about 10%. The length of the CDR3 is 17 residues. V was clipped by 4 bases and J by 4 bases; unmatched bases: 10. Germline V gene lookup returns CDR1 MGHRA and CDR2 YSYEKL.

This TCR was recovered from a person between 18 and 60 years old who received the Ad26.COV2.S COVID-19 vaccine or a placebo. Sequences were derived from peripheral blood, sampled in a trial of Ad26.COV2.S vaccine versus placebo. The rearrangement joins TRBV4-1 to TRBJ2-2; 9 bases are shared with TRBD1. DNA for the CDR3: TGCGCCAGCAGCCTCGGGCCGGGACAGGGTCTCACCGGGGAGCTGTTTTTT. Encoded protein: CASSLGPGQGLTGELFF.